The present T cell receptor beta chain was sequenced within a study of T cells after yellow fever vaccination. The CDR3 is made up of 15 amino acids. After removal of 6 bases from V and 0 bases from J, the junction contained 8 bases not matched to a gene. The germline CDR1 and CDR2 sequences are MNHNS and SASEGT. Researchers made TCR cDNA using 5'RACE template switching, and this step added a universal primer site and UMIs. MiXCR was run by TCRdb on the 5' RACE reads, yielding one entry per CDR3 protein. This table holds a few hundred thousand distinct CDR3 sequences, around 17% found once. V is TRBV6-1 and J is TRBJ2-7; TRBD1 aligns across 7 bases. The clonotype comes from a man aged 18-30 years who received the YFV17D yellow fever vaccine. Sequencing was performed on PBMCs, taken more than 4 days after the first yellow fever vaccination. This CDR3 is CASSTGTAGSYEQYF. The CDR3 nucleotides read TGTGCCAGCAGCACCGGGACAGCAGGCTCCTACGAGCAGTACTTC.